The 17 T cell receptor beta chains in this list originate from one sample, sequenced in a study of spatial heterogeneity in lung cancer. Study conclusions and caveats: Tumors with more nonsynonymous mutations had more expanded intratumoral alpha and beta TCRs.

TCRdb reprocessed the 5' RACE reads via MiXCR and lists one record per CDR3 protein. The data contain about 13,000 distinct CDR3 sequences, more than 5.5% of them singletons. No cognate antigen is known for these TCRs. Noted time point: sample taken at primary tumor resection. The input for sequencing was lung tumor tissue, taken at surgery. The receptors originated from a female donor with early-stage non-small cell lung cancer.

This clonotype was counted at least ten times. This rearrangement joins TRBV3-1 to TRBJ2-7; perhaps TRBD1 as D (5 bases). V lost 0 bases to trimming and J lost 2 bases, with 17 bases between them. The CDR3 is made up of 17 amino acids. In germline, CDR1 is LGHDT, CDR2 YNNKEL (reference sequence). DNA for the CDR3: TGTGCCAGCAGCCAAGATATGGGGCGGTGGGCCGCCTACGAGCAGTACTTC. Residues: CASSQDMGRWAAYEQYF.

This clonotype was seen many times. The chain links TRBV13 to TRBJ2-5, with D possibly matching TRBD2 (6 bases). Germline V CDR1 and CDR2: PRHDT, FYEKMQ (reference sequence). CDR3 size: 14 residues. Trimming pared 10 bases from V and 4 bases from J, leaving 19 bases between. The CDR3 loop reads CATAPGLKRETQYF. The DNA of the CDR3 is TGTGCCACAGCCCCCGGACTAAAAAGAGAGACCCAGTACTTC.

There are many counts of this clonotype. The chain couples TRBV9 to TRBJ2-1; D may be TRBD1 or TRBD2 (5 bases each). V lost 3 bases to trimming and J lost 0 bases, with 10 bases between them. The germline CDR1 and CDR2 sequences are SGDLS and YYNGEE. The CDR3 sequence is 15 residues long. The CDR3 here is CASSADGGSYNEQFF. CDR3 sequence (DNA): TGTGCCAGCAGCGCCGATGGGGGCTCCTACAATGAGCAGTTCTTC. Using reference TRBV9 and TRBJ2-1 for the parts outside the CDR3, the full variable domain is DSGVTQTPKHLITATGQRVTLRCSPRSGDLSVYWYQQSLDQGLQFLIQYYNGEERAKGNILERFSAQQFPDLHSELNLSSLELGDSALYFCASSADGGSYNEQFFGPGTRLTVL.

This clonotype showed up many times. In DNA, the CDR3 is TGTGCCAGCAGTCCACGGACAGAGTTCACAGATACGCAGTATTTT. It translates to CASSPRTEFTDTQYF. The rearrangement links TRBV6-1 to TRBJ2-3; D is perhaps TRBD1 (6 bases). V lost 5 bases and J 2 bases, leaving 14 bases between the germline ends. The V gene's germline CDR1 is MNHNS and CDR2 SASEGT. The CDR3 is 15 amino acids.

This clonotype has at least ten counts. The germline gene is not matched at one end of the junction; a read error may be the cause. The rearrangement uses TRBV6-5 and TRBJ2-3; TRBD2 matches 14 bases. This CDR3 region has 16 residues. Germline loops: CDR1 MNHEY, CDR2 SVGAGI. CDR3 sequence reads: CASSSRLAGGPNTQYF. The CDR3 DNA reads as TGTGCTAGCAGCTCCCGACTAGCGGGGGGGCCGAATACGCAGTATTTT.

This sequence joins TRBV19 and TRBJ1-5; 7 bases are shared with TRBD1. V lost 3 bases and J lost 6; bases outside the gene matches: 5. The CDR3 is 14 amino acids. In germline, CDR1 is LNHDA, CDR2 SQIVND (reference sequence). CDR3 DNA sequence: TGTGCCAGTAGTATGAACAGGGGCGGTCAGCCCCAGCATTTT. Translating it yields CASSMNRGGQPQHF. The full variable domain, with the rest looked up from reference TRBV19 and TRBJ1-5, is DGGITQSPKYLFRKEGQNVTLSCEQNLNHDAMYWYRQDPGQGLRLIYYSQIVNDFQKGDIAEGYSVSREKKESFPLTVTSAQKNPTAFYLCASSMNRGGQPQHFGDGTRLSIL.

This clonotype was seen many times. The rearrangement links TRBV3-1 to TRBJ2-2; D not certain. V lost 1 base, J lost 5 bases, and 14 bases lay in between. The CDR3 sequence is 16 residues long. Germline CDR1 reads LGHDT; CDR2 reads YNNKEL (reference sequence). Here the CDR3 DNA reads TGTGCCAGCAGCCAAGGGGTTGGCTTTGGGACCGGGGAGCTGTTTTTT. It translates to CASSQGVGFGTGELFF.

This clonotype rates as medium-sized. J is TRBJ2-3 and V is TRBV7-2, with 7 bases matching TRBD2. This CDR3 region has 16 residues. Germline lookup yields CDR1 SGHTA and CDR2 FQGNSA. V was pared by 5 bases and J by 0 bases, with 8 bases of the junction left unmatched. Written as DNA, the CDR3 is TGTGCCAGCAGCCGCGGCTGGCGGGGGAGCACAGATACGCAGTATTTT. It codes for CASSRGWRGSTDTQYF.

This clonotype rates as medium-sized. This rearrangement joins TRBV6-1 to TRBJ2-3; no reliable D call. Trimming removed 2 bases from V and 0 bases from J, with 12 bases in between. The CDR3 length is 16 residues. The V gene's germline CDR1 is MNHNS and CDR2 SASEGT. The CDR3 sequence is CASSERVMSSTDTQYF. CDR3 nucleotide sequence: TGTGCCAGCAGTGAAAGGGTTATGTCTAGCACAGATACGCAGTATTTT.

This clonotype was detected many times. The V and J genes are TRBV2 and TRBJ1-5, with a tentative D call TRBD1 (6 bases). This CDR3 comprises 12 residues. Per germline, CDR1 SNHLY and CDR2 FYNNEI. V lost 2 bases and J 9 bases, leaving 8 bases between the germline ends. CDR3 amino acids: CASSESRGPQHF. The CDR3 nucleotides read TGTGCCAGCAGTGAAAGCAGGGGGCCCCAGCATTTT.

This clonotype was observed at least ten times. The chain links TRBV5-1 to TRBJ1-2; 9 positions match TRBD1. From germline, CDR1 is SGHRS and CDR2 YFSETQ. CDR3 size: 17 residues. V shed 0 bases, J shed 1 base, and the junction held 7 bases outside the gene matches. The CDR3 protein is CASSLARGTGRNYGYTF. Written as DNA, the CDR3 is TGCGCCAGCAGCTTGGCCCGGGGGACAGGGCGTAACTATGGCTACACCTTC.

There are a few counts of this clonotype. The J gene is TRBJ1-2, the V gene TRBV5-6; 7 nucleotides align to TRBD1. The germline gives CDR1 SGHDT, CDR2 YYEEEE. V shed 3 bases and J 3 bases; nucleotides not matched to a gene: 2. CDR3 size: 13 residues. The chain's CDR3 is CASSSGQDYGYTF. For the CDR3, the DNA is TGTGCCAGCAGCTCCGGACAGGACTATGGCTACACCTTC.

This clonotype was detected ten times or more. CDR3 sequence reads: CASSLLGERNEKLFF. CDR3 nucleotide sequence: TGTGCCAGCAGCTTGTTGGGCGAGAGGAATGAAAAACTGTTTTTT. The J gene is TRBJ1-4, the V gene TRBV5-6; no reliable D call. CDR1 SGHDT and CDR2 YYEEEE come from the germline V gene. Between the trimmed V and J ends, which lost 1 base and 5 bases, there was a span of 12 bases. The CDR3 runs 15 residues.

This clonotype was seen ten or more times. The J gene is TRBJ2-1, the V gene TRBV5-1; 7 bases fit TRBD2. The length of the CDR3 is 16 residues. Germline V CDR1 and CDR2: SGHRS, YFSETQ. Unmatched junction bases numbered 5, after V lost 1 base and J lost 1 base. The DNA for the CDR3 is TGCGCCAGCAGCTTGCTCGGCGGGGGTTCCTACAATGAGCAGTTCTTC. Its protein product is CASSLLGGGSYNEQFF.

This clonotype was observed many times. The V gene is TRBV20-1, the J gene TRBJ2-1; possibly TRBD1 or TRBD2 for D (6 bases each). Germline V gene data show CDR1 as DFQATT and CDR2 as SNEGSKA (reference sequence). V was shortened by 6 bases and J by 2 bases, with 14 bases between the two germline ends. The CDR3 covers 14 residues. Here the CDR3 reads CSASGAPTYNEQFF. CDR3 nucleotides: TGCAGTGCCTCGGGGGCGCCGACCTACAATGAGCAGTTCTTC.

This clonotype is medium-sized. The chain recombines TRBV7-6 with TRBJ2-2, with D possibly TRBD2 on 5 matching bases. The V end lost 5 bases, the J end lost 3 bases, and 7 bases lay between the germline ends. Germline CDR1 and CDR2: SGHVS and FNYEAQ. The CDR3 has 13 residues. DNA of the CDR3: TGTGCCAGCAGCAAGCGGTACACCGGGGAGCTGTTTTTT. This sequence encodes CASSKRYTGELFF.

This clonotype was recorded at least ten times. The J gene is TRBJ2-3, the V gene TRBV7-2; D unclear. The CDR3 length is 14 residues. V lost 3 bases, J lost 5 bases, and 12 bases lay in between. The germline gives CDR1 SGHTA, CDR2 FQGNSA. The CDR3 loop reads CASSFIDWGDTQYF. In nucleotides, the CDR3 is TGTGCCAGCAGCTTCATAGATTGGGGAGATACGCAGTATTTT.